Given below is one T cell receptor beta chain in context. The antigen remains undetermined. An Oncomine TCR Beta short-read assay was used to sequence the DNA from cultured CD4+ T cells. TCRdb passed the PCR reads through MiXCR, listing each CDR3 protein once. The data hold roughly 7,500 distinct CDR3 sequences, with 45% to 50% observed a single time. Stated treatment: roughly ten-day PBMC culture with coronavirus spike peptide pools or control peptides (ViraFEST assay). Once peptide pools had expanded antigen-specific T cells, ViraFEST sequenced TCRs. This sample is part of a study of vaccination and CD4 T cells after COVID-19. The wider study: Two mRNA vaccine doses were given, either BNT162b2 or mRNA-1273. Study observations and caveats: Post-vaccination, and not before, a median approximately 86% of reactive clones appeared in convalescent patients.

This clonotype was obtained from a human donor who had recovered from COVID-19. The sequenced material came from CD4+ T cells from blood, cultured in vitro.

The CDR3 region has the DNA TGTGCCAGCAGCTCTGGACAGGGTGAAGCTTTCTTT. This translates into CASSSGQGEAFF. The chain recombines TRBV7-3 with TRBJ1-1; 8 nucleotides align to TRBD1. This CDR3 is built from 12 residues. Germline CDR1 SGHTA, CDR2 FQGTGA. After removal of 4 bases from V and 7 bases from J, the junction contained 2 bases not matched to a gene.